The table lists the clone carrying this T cell receptor (beta chain) with a count of one. As yet, its antigen is unknown. TCRdb called the 5' RACE reads again in MiXCR, with one record for every CDR3 protein. The table records roughly 610,000 distinct CDR3 sequences, around 16% of them present only once. The data belong to a study of T-cell memory formation after mild COVID-19. The V gene lost 5 bases and the J gene lost 7 bases, with 18 bases spanning the gap. Germline V gene data show CDR1 as SGHVS and CDR2 as FQNEAQ. This CDR3 has 16 amino acids. Study conclusions and caveats: Shrinking CD4+ clones were chiefly CM and EM; CD8+ ones were chiefly EMRA.

The sample taken for sequencing was PBMCs or a T cell subset sorted from them (not recorded which). The chain links TRBV7-8 to TRBJ1-6, with D uncertain. The sequence was collected from an adult woman who had mild COVID-19 (a few samples of this study predate the infection). Cell type and time point are not known. The CDR3 reads CASSPAGGPGNSPLHF. The CDR3 DNA sequence: TGTGCCAGCAGCCCAGCGGGTGGGCCCGGGAATTCACCCCTCCACTTT. Variable domain in full (rest from reference TRBV7-8 and TRBJ1-6): GAGVSQSPRYKVAKRGQDVALRCDPISGHVSLFWYQQALGQGPEFLTYFQNEAQLDKSGLPSDRFFAERPEGSVSTLKIQRTQQEDSAVYLCASSPAGGPGNSPLHFGNGTRLTVT.